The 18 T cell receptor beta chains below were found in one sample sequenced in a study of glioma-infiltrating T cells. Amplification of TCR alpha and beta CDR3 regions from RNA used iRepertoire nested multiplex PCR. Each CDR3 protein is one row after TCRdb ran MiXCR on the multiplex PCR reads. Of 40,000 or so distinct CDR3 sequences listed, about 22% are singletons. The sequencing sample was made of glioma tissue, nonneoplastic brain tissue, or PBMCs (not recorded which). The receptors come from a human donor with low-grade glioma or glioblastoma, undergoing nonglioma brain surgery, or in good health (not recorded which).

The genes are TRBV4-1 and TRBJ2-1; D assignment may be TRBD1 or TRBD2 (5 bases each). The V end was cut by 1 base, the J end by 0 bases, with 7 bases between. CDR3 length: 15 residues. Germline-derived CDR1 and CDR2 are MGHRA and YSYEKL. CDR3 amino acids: CASSQGDLSYNEQFF. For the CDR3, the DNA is TGCGCCAGCAGCCAAGGGGACCTCTCCTACAATGAGCAGTTCTTC.

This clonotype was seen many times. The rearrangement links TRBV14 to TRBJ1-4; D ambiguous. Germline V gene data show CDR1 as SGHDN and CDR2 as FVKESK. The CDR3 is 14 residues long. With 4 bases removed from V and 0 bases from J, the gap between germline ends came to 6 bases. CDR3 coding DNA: TGTGCCAGCAGCCCGGGAACAACTAATGAAAAACTGTTTTTT. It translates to CASSPGTTNEKLFF.

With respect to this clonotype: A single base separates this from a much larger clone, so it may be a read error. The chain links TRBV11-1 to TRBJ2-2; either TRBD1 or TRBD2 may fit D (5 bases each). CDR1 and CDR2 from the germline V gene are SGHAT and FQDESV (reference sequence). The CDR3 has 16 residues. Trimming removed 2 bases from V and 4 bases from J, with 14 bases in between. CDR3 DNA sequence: TGTGCCAGCAGCTTATCGACGGGGCCGAGCACCGGGGAGCTGTTTTTT. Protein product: CASSLSTGPSTGELFF.

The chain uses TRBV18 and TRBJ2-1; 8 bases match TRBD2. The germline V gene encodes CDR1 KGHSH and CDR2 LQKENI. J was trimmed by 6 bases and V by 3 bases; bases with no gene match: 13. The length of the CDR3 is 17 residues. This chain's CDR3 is CASSPPGSGRGTNEQFF. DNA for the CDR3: TGTGCCAGCTCACCCCCCGGGTCCGGGAGGGGGACCAATGAGCAGTTCTTC. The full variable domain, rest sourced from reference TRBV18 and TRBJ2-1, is NAGVMQNPRHLVRRRGQEARLRCSPMKGHSHVYWYRQLPEEGLKFMVYLQKENIIDESGMPKERFSAEFPKEGPSILRIQQVVRGDSAAYFCASSPPGSGRGTNEQFFGPGTRLTVL.

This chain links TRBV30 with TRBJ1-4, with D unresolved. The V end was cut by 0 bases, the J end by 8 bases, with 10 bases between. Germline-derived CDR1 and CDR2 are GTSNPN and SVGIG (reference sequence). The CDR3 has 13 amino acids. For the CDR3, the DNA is TGTGCCTGGAGTGTAGTGGGTCAAGAAAAACTGTTTTTT. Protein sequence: CAWSVVGQEKLFF. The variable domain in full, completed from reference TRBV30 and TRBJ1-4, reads SQTIHQWPATLVQPVGSPLSLECTVEGTSNPNLYWYRQAAGRGLQLLFYSVGIGQISSEVPQNLSASRPQDRQFILSSKKLLLSDSGFYLCAWSVVGQEKLFFGSGTQLSVL.

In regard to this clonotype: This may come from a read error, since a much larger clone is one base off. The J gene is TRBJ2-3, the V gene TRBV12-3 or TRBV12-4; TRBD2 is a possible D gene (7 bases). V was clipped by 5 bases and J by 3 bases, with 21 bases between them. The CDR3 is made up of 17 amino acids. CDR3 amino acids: CASSPPTGGPRTDTQYF. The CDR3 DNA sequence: TGTGCCAGCAGTCCCCCTACCGGGGGGCCCAGGACAGATACGCAGTATTTT.

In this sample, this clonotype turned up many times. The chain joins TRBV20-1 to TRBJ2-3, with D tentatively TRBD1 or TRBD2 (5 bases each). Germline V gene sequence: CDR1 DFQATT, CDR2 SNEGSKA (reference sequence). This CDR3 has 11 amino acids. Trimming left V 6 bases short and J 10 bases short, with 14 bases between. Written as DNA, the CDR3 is TGCAGTGCCGATCCGGGACCGTCGCAGTATTTT. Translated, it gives CSADPGPSQYF.

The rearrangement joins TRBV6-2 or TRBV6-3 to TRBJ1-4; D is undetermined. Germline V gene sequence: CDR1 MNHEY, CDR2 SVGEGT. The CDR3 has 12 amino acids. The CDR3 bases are TGTGTTAGCAGCAACTATAGAGAAAAACTGTTTTTT. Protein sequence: CVSSNYREKLFF.

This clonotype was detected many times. CDR3 protein: CASKVSGGSYEQYF. DNA for the CDR3: TGTGCCAGCAAGGTGTCCGGGGGCTCCTACGAGCAGTACTTC. This chain connects TRBV6-1 to TRBJ2-7, with a possible D match to TRBD2 (6 bases). The CDR3 is made up of 14 amino acids. CDR1 is MNHNS and CDR2 is SASEGT in the germline V gene. V shed 7 bases and J shed 0 bases, with 13 bases lying between them.

CDR3 in amino acids: CARRRGQENTIYF. The CDR3 DNA sequence: TGTGCCAGACGTAGGGGACAAGAAAACACCATATATTTT. The chain uses TRBV6-4 and TRBJ1-3; possibly TRBD1 for D (6 bases). V lost 9 bases to trimming and J lost 6 bases, with 15 bases between them. Looked up from germline, CDR1 is MRHNA and CDR2 is SNTAGT. The CDR3 runs to 13 residues.

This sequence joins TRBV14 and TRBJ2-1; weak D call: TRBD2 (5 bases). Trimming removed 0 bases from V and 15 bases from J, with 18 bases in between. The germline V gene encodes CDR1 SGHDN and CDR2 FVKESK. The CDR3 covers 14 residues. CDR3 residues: CASSQDNRASRPFF. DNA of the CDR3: TGTGCCAGCAGCCAAGATAATCGAGCTAGCAGGCCGTTCTTC.

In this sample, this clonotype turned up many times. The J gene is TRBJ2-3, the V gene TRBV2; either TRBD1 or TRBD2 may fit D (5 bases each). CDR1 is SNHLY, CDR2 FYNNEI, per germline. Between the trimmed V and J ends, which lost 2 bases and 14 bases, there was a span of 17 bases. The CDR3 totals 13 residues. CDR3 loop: CASSESARGKGYF. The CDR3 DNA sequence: TGTGCCAGCAGTGAATCTGCGAGGGGCAAAGGGTATTTT.

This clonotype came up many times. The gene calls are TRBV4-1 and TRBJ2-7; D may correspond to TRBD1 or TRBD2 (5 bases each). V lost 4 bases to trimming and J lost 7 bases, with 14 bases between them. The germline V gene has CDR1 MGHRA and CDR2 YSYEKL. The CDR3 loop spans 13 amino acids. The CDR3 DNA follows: TGCGCCAGCAGCCTACGCCCAGAGGGGGAGCAGTACTTC. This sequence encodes CASSLRPEGEQYF.

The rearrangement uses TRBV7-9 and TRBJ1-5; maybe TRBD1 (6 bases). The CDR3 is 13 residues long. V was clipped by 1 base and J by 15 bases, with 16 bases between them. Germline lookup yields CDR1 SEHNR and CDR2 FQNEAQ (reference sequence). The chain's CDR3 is CASSLGDNQPRHF. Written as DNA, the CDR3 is TGTGCCAGCAGCTTAGGGGACAATCAGCCCAGGCATTTT.

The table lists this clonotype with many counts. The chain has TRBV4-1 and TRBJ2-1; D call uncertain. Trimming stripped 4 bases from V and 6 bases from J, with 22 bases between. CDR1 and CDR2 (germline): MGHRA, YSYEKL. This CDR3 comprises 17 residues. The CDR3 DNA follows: TGCGCCAGCAGCCCCGGTATTGGGTCAGTTCCTGGCAATGAGCAGTTCTTC. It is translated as CASSPGIGSVPGNEQFF.

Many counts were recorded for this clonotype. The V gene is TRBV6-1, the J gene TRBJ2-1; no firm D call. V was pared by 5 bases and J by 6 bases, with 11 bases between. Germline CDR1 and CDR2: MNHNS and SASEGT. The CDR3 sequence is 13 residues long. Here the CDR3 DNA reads TGTGCCAGCAGTTTGGGCAAAGCCAATGAGCAGTTCTTC. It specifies CASSLGKANEQFF.

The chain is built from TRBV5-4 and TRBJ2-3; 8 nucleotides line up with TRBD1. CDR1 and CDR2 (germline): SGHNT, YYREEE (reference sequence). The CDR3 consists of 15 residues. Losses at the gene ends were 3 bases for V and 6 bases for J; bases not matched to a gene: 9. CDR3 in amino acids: CASSSPQGAPDTQYF. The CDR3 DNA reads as TGTGCCAGCAGCTCCCCCCAGGGGGCCCCTGATACGCAGTATTTT.

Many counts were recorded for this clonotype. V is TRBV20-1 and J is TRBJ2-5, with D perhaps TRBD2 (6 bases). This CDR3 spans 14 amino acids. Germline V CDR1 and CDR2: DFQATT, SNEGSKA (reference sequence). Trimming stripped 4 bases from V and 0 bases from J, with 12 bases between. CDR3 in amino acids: CSATGREDQETQYF. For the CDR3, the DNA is TGCAGTGCTACCGGAAGGGAGGACCAAGAGACCCAGTACTTC.